The 17 T cell receptor beta chains reported below all come from one sample, sequenced in a study of Tregs in tolerant kidney transplant recipients. Data came from immunoSEQ multiplex PCR; TCRdb stores just in-frame clones and leaves some out. Its table lists 50,000 or so clones. The sequencing used CD4+ T cells from blood, collected before the transplant. The receptors were gathered from a human donor who received a combined kidney and bone marrow transplant.

Remarks on this clone: The read stops 3 residues short of the end of the CDR3; the missing end is completed from the germline J gene. This sequence joins TRBV6-1 and TRBJ2-3; 14 bases are a match to TRBD2. Trimming cost V 2 bases and J 4 bases; bases outside gene matches: 8. Germline V lookup: CDR1 MNHNS, CDR2 SASEGT. The length of the CDR3 is 18 residues. The covered CDR3 bases are TGTGCCAGCAGTGAAACGGGACTAGCGGGAGTCGGCGCAGATACG. Protein product: CASSETGLAGVGADT. From start to end, the CDR3 is CASSETGLAGVGADTQYF.

A remark on this clone: The read falls 3 residues short of the CDR3 end, and the missing part is taken from the germline J gene. J is TRBJ1-2 and V is TRBV7-2; the match to TRBD1 covers 7 bases. Germline loops: CDR1 SGHTA, CDR2 FQGNSA. The CDR3 extends over 14 amino acids. CDR3 DNA (partial): TGTGCCAGCAGCTTCCTCTCGACAGGGAACGGC. This translates into CASSFLSTGNG. The entire CDR3 reads CASSFLSTGNGYTF. Variable domain in full (rest from reference TRBV7-2 and TRBJ1-2): GAGVSQSPSNKVTEKGKDVELRCDPISGHTALYWYRQSLGQGLEFLIYFQGNSAPDKSGLPSDRFSAERTGGSVSTLTIQRTQQEDSAVYLCASSFLSTGNGYTFGSGTRLTVV.

Concerning this clone: The read is 3 residues too short to cover the CDR3 end, so that end is filled in from the germline J gene. The chain employs TRBV19 and TRBJ2-7; 14 bases fit TRBD2. The length of the CDR3 is 16 residues. Trimming took 5 bases from V and 6 from J; bases not matched to a gene: 9. Looked up from germline, CDR1 is LNHDA and CDR2 is SQIVND (reference sequence). The CDR3 loop reads CASSGGTSGRVSEQYF. The CDR3 bases that were read are TGTGCCAGTAGTGGCGGGACTAGCGGGAGAGTCTCCGAG.

Note on this clone: The CDR3 end falls 3 residues outside the read, so it is completed with the germline J gene. The rearrangement uses TRBV30 and TRBJ2-1, with 15 bases lining up with TRBD2. The CDR3 totals 20 residues. CDR1 is GTSNPN and CDR2 is SVGIG in the germline V gene (reference sequence). J was trimmed by 2 bases and V by 0 bases; bases with no gene match: 11. CDR3 bases read: TGTGCCTGGAGTGTACTGTTAAGGACTAGCGGGAGGGGGGCCTACAATGAG. This encodes CAWSVLLRTSGRGAYNE. In full, the CDR3 reads CAWSVLLRTSGRGAYNEQFF.

Of note for this clone: Coverage ceases 3 residues before the CDR3 finishes, and the germline J gene fills in the end. The genes are TRBV29-1 and TRBJ1-3; tentative D call: TRBD1 (5 bases). The CDR3 totals 13 residues. Trimming took off 4 bases at V and 2 bases at J, with 9 bases between the two ends. Germline-derived CDR1 and CDR2 are SQVTM and ANQGSEA. Here the CDR3 reads CSVVRGAGNTIYF. The CDR3 bases that were read are TGCAGCGTTGTGAGGGGAGCTGGAAACACC. The variable domain in full, with the rest retrieved from reference TRBV29-1 and TRBJ1-3, is SAVISQKPSRDICQRGTSLTIQCQVDSQVTMMFWYRQQPGQSLTLIATANQGSEATYESGFVIDKFPISRPNLTFSTLTVSNMSPEDSSIYLCSVVRGAGNTIYFGEGSWLTVV.

About this clone: The read ends 3 residues early relative to the CDR3; the germline J gene fills the gap. This rearrangement joins TRBV19 to TRBJ2-5; D perhaps matches TRBD1 (6 bases). The germline V gene has CDR1 LNHDA and CDR2 SQIVND (reference sequence). Trimming took 5 bases from V and 2 from J, leaving 18 bases between them. CDR3 length equals 16 residues. The CDR3 DNA, read in part, is TGTGCCAGTAGTCTCAGGGGAGCGGTACTTCAAGAGACC. Translating it yields CASSLRGAVLQET. The entire CDR3 is CASSLRGAVLQETQYF.

Turning to this clone: The read ends 3 residues shy of where the CDR3 ends; the end is completed using the germline J gene. This chain links TRBV6-1 with TRBJ2-5, with D possibly matching TRBD2 (5 bases). Germline lookup yields CDR1 MNHNS and CDR2 SASEGT. The length of the CDR3 is 14 residues. With 2 bases removed from V and 5 bases from J, the gap between germline ends came to 12 bases. Incomplete CDR3 DNA: TGTGCCAGCAGTGAAACCCTAGCCCGGGAGACC. This codes for CASSETLARET. In full, the CDR3 reads CASSETLARETQYF.

Details on this clone: The CDR3 end is not reached by the read, which stops 3 residues before it; the germline J gene fills it in. The gene calls are TRBV19 and TRBJ2-7, with 11 bases fitting TRBD2. Germline CDR1 is LNHDA and CDR2 is SQIVND (reference sequence). The CDR3 consists of 15 residues. V was pared by 5 bases and J by 2 bases, with 5 bases of the junction left unmatched. CDR3 residues: CASSRTSGGAYEQYF. CDR3 DNA (partial): TGTGCCAGTAGTCGCACTAGCGGGGGTGCCTACGAG.

About this clone: Read data end 3 residues before the CDR3 end; the end is taken from the germline J gene. This chain joins TRBV2 and TRBJ2-3; D unclear. In germline, CDR1 is SNHLY, CDR2 FYNNEI. CDR3 length: 12 residues. Trimming stripped 7 bases from V and 2 bases from J, with 7 bases between. The CDR3 bases that were read are TGTGCCAGCACCTTAGCCACAGATACG. The encoded protein is CASTLATDT. The entire CDR3 sequence reads CASTLATDTQYF.

A word on this clone: Read coverage stops 3 residues before the CDR3 terminus; the germline J gene supplies the remainder. The V and J genes are TRBV19 and TRBJ2-3; TRBD2 matches at 14 bases. Germline assignment: CDR1 LNHDA and CDR2 SQIVND (reference sequence). V lost 4 bases, J lost 5 bases, and 8 bases stayed unmatched. This CDR3 has 17 amino acids. Partial CDR3 DNA: TGTGCCAGTAGTACCCGGGGACTAGCGGGGGAAGTAGATACG. This encodes CASSTRGLAGEVDT. The entire CDR3 sequence reads CASSTRGLAGEVDTQYF.

A remark on this clone: The sequenced fragment ends 3 residues before the CDR3 boundary, so the rest is inferred from the germline J gene. The J gene is TRBJ2-1, the V gene TRBV19, with 9 positions matching TRBD1. V lost 5 bases, J lost 4 bases, and 6 bases stayed unmatched. Germline CDR1 and CDR2: LNHDA and SQIVND (reference sequence). The CDR3 extends over 15 amino acids. CDR3 in amino acids: CASSRDRGEYNEQFF. The part of the CDR3 DNA that was read is TGTGCCAGTAGTCGCGACAGGGGGGAATACAATGAG.

About this clone: Sequencing ends 3 residues short of the CDR3 end; the germline J gene provides the rest. The chain joins TRBV10-1 to TRBJ2-5; 7 bases align to TRBD1. V shed 2 bases and J 5 bases; nucleotides not matched to a gene: 2. The CDR3 is 13 amino acids. Germline CDR1 reads WNHNN; CDR2 reads SYGVQD (reference sequence). The CDR3 sequence: CASSEQGEETQYF. CDR3 bases read: TGCGCCAGCAGTGAGCAGGGGGAGGAGACC.

Note on this clone: The read is 3 residues too short to cover the CDR3 end, so that end is filled in from the germline J gene. The chain links TRBV2 to TRBJ2-7, with TRBD1 matching over 11 bases. The CDR3 has 15 amino acids. V shed 6 bases and J 2 bases; nucleotides not matched to a gene: 6. The germline V gene has CDR1 SNHLY and CDR2 FYNNEI. The chain's CDR3 is CASRVDRGPPYEQYF. The part of the CDR3 DNA that was read is TGTGCCAGCAGGGTGGACAGGGGGCCCCCCTACGAG.

Regarding this clone: The CDR3 extends 3 residues past the end of the read, so its final part is completed from the germline J gene. The genes are TRBV18 and TRBJ2-3; D may be TRBD2 (6 bases). The V gene lost 0 bases and the J gene lost 4 bases, with 11 bases spanning the gap. Per germline, CDR1 KGHSH and CDR2 LQKENI. CDR3 length equals 15 residues. The sequenced CDR3 bases are TGTGCCAGCTCACCACCCCTAGCGAAGGCAGATACG. Its translation: CASSPPLAKADT. In full, the CDR3 reads CASSPPLAKADTQYF.

A remark on this clone: The read gets to within 3 residues of the CDR3 end, and the germline J gene fills in the rest. This rearrangement joins TRBV7-2 to TRBJ2-3; 8 nucleotides match TRBD2. CDR1 and CDR2 from the germline V gene are SGHTA and FQGNSA. Trimming removed 5 bases from V and 4 bases from J; junction bases left unmatched: 5. The CDR3 runs 14 residues. Incomplete CDR3 DNA: TGTGCCAGCAGCCTAAGCGGGAGCGCAGATACG. Protein: CASSLSGSADT. The complete CDR3 reads CASSLSGSADTQYF. The whole variable domain, remainder taken from reference TRBV7-2 and TRBJ2-3, is GAGVSQSPSNKVTEKGKDVELRCDPISGHTALYWYRQSLGQGLEFLIYFQGNSAPDKSGLPSDRFSAERTGGSVSTLTIQRTQQEDSAVYLCASSLSGSADTQYFGPGTRLTVL.

Regarding this clone: The read stops 3 residues short of the end of the CDR3; the missing end is completed from the germline J gene. The chain employs TRBV19 and TRBJ1-5; TRBD1 matches at 7 bases. CDR1 is LNHDA and CDR2 is SQIVND in the germline V gene (reference sequence). The CDR3 length is 15 residues. The trim removed 4 bases at V and 2 bases at J, leaving 5 bases unmatched. This CDR3 reads CASSSGTAGNQPQHF. The sequenced part of the CDR3 DNA is TGTGCCAGTAGTAGCGGGACAGCGGGCAATCAGCCC.

In the case of this clone: The observed sequence ends 3 residues before the CDR3 terminus, with the missing tail filled in from the germline J gene. V and J are TRBV7-2 and TRBJ1-4; D remains unclear. Trimming left V 2 bases short and J 7 bases short, with 11 bases between. Germline-derived CDR1 and CDR2 are SGHTA and FQGNSA. The length of the CDR3 is 14 residues. Incomplete CDR3 DNA: TGTGCCAGCAGCTTAACGGTATCGGGTGAAAAA. Translating it yields CASSLTVSGEK. The whole CDR3 protein reads CASSLTVSGEKLFF.